This T cell receptor beta chain was sequenced for a study of CD8 T cells in Susac syndrome. RNA totalling about 0.45 to 1 ug underwent reverse transcription with random hexamers. TCRdb re-derived calls from the immunoSEQ multiplex PCR reads in MiXCR, one entry per CDR3 protein. Of about 160,000 distinct CDR3 sequences in the sample, roughly 95% were seen once. This clonotype is a singleton in its sample. Germline assignment: CDR1 SGDLS and CDR2 YYNGEE. Trimming took 0 bases from V and 8 from J; bases not matched to a gene: 8. This CDR3 has 15 amino acids. The source material was CD4+ T cells from PBMCs. The chain carries TRBV9 and TRBJ2-3, with 8 bases lining up with TRBD1. This receptor was obtained from a human donor with Susac syndrome. CDR3 in amino acids: CASSVVGAGQGTQYF. In DNA, the CDR3 is TGTGCCAGCAGCGTAGTGGGGGCTGGACAGGGTACGCAGTATTTT.